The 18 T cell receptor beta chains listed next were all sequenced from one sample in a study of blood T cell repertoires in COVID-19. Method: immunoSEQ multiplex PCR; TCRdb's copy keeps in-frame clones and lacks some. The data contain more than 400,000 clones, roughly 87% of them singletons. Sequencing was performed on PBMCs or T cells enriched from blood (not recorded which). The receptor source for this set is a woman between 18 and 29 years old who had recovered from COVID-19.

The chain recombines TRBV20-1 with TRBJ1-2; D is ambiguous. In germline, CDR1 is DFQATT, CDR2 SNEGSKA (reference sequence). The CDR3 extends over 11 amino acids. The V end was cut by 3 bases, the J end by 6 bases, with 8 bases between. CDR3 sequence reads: CSASHEDGYTF. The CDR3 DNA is TGCAGTGCTAGTCATGAGGATGGCTACACCTTC.

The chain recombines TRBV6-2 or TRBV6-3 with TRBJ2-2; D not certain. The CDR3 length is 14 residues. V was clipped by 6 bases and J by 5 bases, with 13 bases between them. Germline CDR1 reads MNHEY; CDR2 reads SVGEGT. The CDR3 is CASSSDLVTGELFF. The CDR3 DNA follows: TGTGCCAGCAGCTCTGACCTAGTAACCGGGGAGCTGTTTTTT.

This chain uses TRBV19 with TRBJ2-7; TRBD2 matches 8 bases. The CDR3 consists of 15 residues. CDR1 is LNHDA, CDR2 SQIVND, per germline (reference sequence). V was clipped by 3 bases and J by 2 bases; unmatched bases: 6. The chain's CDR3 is CASSMTSVMTYEQYF. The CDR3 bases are TGTGCCAGTAGTATGACTAGCGTGATGACCTACGAGCAGTACTTC. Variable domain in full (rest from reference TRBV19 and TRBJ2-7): DGGITQSPKYLFRKEGQNVTLSCEQNLNHDAMYWYRQDPGQGLRLIYYSQIVNDFQKGDIAEGYSVSREKKESFPLTVTSAQKNPTAFYLCASSMTSVMTYEQYFGPGTRLTVT.

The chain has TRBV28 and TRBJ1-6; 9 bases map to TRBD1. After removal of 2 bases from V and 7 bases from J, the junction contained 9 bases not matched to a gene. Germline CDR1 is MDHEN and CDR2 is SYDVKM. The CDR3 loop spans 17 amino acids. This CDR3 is CASSLGTGYWSNSPLHF. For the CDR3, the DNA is TGTGCCAGCAGTTTAGGGACAGGGTATTGGTCAAATTCACCCCTCCACTTT.

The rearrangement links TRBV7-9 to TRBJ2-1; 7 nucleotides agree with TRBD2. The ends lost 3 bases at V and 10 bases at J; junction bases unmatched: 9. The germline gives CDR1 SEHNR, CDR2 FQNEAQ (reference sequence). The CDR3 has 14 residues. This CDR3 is CASSFPGGIEEQFF. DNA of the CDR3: TGTGCCAGCAGCTTTCCCGGGGGGATTGAAGAGCAGTTCTTC.

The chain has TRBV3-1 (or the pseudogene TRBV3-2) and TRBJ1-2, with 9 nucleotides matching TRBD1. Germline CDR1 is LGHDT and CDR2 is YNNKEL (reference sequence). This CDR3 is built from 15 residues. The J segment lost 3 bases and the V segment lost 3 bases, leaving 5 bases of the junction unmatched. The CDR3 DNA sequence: TGTGCCAGCAGCCACCGGGACAGGGCGGACTATGGCTACACCTTC. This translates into CASSHRDRADYGYTF.

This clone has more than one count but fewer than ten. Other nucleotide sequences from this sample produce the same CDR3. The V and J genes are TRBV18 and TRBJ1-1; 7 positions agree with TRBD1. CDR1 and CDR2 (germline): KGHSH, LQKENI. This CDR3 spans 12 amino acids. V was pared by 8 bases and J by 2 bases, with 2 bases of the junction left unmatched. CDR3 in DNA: TGTGCCAGCCACAGGGGTAACACTGAAGCTTTCTTT. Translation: CASHRGNTEAFF.

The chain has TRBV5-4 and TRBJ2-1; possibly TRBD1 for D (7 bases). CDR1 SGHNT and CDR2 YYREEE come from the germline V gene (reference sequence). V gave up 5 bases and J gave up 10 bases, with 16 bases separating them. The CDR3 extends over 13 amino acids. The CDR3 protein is CASRSQQGREQFF. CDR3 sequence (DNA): TGTGCCAGCAGGTCGCAACAGGGGAGGGAGCAGTTCTTC.

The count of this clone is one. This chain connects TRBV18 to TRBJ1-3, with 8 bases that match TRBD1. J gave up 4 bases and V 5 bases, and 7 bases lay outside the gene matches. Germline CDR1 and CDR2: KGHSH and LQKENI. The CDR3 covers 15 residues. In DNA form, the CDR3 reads TGTGCCAGCTCAGCCGACAGGGGCTACGGAAACACCATATATTTT. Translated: CASSADRGYGNTIYF.

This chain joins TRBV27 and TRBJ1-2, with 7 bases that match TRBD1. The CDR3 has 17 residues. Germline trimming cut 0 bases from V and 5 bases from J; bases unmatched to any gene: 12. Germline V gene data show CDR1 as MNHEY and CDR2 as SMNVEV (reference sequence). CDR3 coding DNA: TGTGCCAGCAGTTTATCCCCCAGGGGGTGGGGTAGTTATGGCTACACCTTC. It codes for CASSLSPRGWGSYGYTF.

The CDR3 loop reads CASRGQDNSPLHF. CDR3 nucleotides: TGTGCCAGCAGGGGACAGGATAATTCACCCCTCCACTTT. The V call is TRBV9, the J call TRBJ1-6; 8 nucleotides agree with TRBD1. V trimming: 5 bases; J trimming: 5 bases; junction bases outside the gene matches: 0. Germline CDR1 and CDR2: SGDLS and YYNGEE. The CDR3 is 13 residues long. The full variable domain, rest sourced from reference TRBV9 and TRBJ1-6, is DSGVTQTPKHLITATGQRVTLRCSPRSGDLSVYWYQQSLDQGLQFLIQYYNGEERAKGNILERFSAQQFPDLHSELNLSSLELGDSALYFCASRGQDNSPLHFGNGTRLTVT.

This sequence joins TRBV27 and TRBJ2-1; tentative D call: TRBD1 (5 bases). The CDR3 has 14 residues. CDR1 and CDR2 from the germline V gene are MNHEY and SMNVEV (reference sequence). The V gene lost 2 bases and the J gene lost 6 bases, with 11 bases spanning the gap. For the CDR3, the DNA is TGTGCCAGCAGTTTACAGGGCAGGTTCAATGAGCAGTTCTTC. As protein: CASSLQGRFNEQFF.

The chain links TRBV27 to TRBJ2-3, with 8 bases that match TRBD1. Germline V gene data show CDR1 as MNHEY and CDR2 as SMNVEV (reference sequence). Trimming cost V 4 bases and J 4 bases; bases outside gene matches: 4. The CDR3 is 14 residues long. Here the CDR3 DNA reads TGTGCCAGCAGTTGGACAGGGAGCTCAGATACGCAGTATTTT. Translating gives CASSWTGSSDTQYF.

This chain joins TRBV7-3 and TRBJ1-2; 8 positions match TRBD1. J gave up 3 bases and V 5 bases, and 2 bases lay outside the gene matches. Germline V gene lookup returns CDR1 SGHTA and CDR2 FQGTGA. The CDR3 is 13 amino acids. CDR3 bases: TGTGCCAGCAGCCCAGGGGGCGACTATGGCTACACCTTC. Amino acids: CASSPGGDYGYTF.

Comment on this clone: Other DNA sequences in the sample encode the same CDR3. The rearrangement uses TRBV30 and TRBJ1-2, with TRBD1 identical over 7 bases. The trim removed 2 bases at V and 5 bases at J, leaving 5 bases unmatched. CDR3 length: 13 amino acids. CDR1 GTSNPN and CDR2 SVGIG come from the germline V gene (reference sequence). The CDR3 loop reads CAWSLTQGYGYTF. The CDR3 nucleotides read TGTGCCTGGAGTCTGACACAGGGGTATGGCTACACCTTC.

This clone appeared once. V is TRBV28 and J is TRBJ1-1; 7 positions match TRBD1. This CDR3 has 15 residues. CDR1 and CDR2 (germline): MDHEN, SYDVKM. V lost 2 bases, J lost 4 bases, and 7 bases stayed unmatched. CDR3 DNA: TGTGCCAGCAGTTTAAGAGGGGGCGCGGGCACTGAAGCTTTCTTT. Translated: CASSLRGGAGTEAFF.

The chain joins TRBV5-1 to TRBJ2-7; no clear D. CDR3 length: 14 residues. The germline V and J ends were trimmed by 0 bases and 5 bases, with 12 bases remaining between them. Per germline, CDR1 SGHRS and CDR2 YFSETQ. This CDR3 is CASSLVARRDEQYF. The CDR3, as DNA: TGCGCCAGCAGCTTGGTAGCCCGGCGAGACGAGCAGTACTTC.

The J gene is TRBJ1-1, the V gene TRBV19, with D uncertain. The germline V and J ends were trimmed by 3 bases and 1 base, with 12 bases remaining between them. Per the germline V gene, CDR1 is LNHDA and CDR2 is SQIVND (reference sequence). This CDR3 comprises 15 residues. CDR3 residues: CASSMAALENTEAFF. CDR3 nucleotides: TGTGCCAGTAGTATGGCAGCGCTTGAGAACACTGAAGCTTTCTTT.